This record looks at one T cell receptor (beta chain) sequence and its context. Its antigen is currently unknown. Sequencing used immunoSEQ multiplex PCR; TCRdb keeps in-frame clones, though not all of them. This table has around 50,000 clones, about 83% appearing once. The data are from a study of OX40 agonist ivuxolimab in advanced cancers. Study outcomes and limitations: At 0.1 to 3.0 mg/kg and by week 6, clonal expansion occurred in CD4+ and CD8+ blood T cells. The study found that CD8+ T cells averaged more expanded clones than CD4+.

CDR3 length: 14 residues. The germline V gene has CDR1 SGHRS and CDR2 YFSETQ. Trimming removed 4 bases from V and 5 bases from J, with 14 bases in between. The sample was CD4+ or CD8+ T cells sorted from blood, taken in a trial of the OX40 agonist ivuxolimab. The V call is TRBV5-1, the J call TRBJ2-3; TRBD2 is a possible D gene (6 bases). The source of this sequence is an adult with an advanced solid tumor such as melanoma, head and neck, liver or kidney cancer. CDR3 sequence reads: CASSLGGTGDTQYF. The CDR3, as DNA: TGCGCCAGCAGCCTCGGGGGTACCGGAGATACGCAGTATTTT.